This section outlines one T cell receptor (beta chain) sequence together with its context. The CDR3 length is 17 residues. Germline CDR1 reads LNHDA; CDR2 reads SQIVND (reference sequence). The V end lost 6 bases, the J end lost 0 bases, and 18 bases lay between the germline ends. The source of the sample is a study of cytomegalovirus exposure and HLA in healthy donors. PCR used 60 Vbeta primers and 13 Jbeta primers. Method: immunoSEQ multiplex PCR; TCRdb's copy keeps in-frame clones and lacks some. The sample includes some 90,000 clones, around 68% of them seen just once. Sequencing was carried out using PBMCs. This rearrangement joins TRBV19 to TRBJ1-5; a possible D gene is TRBD1 (6 bases). This clonotype originated in a man in his fifties in good health and CMV-seronegative. The CDR3 coding sequence is TGTGCCAGTAGCAACAGGGTGTGGATCCTTAGCAATCAGCCCCAGCATTTT. Translation: CASSNRVWILSNQPQHF. Variable domain in full (rest from reference TRBV19 and TRBJ1-5): DGGITQSPKYLFRKEGQNVTLSCEQNLNHDAMYWYRQDPGQGLRLIYYSQIVNDFQKGDIAEGYSVSREKKESFPLTVTSAQKNPTAFYLCASSNRVWILSNQPQHFGDGTRLSIL.